Shown below are 2 T cell receptor beta chains from a single sample sequenced in a study of cytomegalovirus exposure and HLA in healthy donors. This PCR relied on a set of 60 Vbeta primers and 13 Jbeta primers. Here immunoSEQ multiplex PCR was the method, and the copy in TCRdb shows in-frame clones only, minus some. The repertoire consists of 150,000 to 200,000 clones, with around 80% occurring once and the leading ten covering 1.5% to 2%. Input material: PBMCs. These receptors came from a man younger than 40 in good health and CMV-seronegative.

This clone was counted only a few times. The gene calls are TRBV19 and TRBJ2-7, with 9 positions matching TRBD1. Trimming removed 10 bases from V and 5 bases from J; junction bases left unmatched: 15. CDR1 is LNHDA, CDR2 SQIVND, per germline (reference sequence). The CDR3 covers 15 residues. The CDR3 nucleotides are TGTGCCACAAAGCCTACCGGGACAGGGTGGGACGAGCAGTACTTC. It translates to CATKPTGTGWDEQYF.

This chain links TRBV9 with TRBJ2-1, with 7 bases identical to TRBD1. CDR1 is SGDLS and CDR2 is YYNGEE in the germline V gene. The CDR3 loop spans 16 amino acids. With V trimmed by 4 bases and J by 0 bases, 7 bases remained unmatched. The CDR3 DNA reads TGTGCCAGCAGCCCCAGGACAGGACACTCCTACAATGAGCAGTTCTTC. It specifies CASSPRTGHSYNEQFF.